Below, 21 T cell receptor beta chains from the same sample are listed, as sequenced in a study of T cell responses to AZD1222 COVID-19 vaccine. Generated by immunoSEQ multiplex PCR, the TCRdb table keeps only in-frame clones and is missing some. The data hold 200,000 to 250,000 clones, with roughly 91% observed a single time. Sequenced here: peripheral blood, sampled on day 0 of MenACWY control vaccination. Receptors were obtained from an adult in good health.

The CDR3 DNA follows: TGTGCCAGCAGCCCACAGGGGGCCTACGAGCAGTACTTC. Encoded protein: CASSPQGAYEQYF. V gene TRBV7-3 combines with J gene TRBJ2-7, with TRBD1 identical over 8 bases. CDR3 length equals 13 residues. Germline lookup yields CDR1 SGHTA and CDR2 FQGTGA. Trimming at V came to 5 bases and at J to 2 bases, leaving 2 bases not matched to a gene.

The chain combines TRBV19 with TRBJ1-4; weak D call: TRBD1 (6 bases). Germline CDR1 and CDR2: LNHDA and SQIVND (reference sequence). This CDR3 has 13 amino acids. Trimming took off 10 bases at V and 7 bases at J, with 16 bases between the two ends. CDR3 region: CATTGQGPEKLFF. Written as DNA, the CDR3 is TGTGCCACGACGGGACAAGGGCCTGAAAAACTGTTTTTT.

The V call is TRBV2, the J call TRBJ1-1; D uncertain. Trimming shortened V by 3 bases and J by 0 bases, and 5 bases separated the two germline ends. This CDR3 contains 13 residues. Germline loops: CDR1 SNHLY, CDR2 FYNNEI. The CDR3 DNA follows: TGTGCCAGCAGTGAGGATATGAACACTGAAGCTTTCTTT. Translation gives CASSEDMNTEAFF.

The chain uses TRBV20-1 and TRBJ1-2; the D gene is possibly TRBD1 (5 bases). The CDR3 is made up of 15 amino acids. Germline CDR1 is DFQATT and CDR2 is SNEGSKA (reference sequence). V was shortened by 3 bases and J by 5 bases, with 19 bases between the two germline ends. Written as DNA, the CDR3 is TGCAGTGCTAGTCTTCCCGGGACTCAGACTTATGGCTACACCTTC. It encodes CSASLPGTQTYGYTF.

The V and J genes are TRBV13 and TRBJ2-3; the D gene could be TRBD1 or TRBD2 (5 bases each). CDR1 PRHDT and CDR2 FYEKMQ come from the germline V gene (reference sequence). The CDR3 extends over 15 amino acids. Trimming pared 6 bases from V and 4 bases from J, leaving 17 bases between. The CDR3 protein is CASSPGAGWADTQYF. CDR3 coding DNA: TGTGCCAGCAGTCCCGGGGCAGGGTGGGCAGATACGCAGTATTTT. The full variable domain, with the rest looked up from reference TRBV13 and TRBJ2-3, is AAGVIQSPRHLIKEKRETATLKCYPIPRHDTVYWYQQGPGQDPQFLISFYEKMQSDKGSIPDRFSAQQFSDYHSELNMSSLELGDSALYFCASSPGAGWADTQYFGPGTRLTVL.

This clone was seen more than once but under ten times. The rearrangement uses TRBV20-1 and TRBJ1-1, with D unclear. The germline V gene has CDR1 DFQATT and CDR2 SNEGSKA (reference sequence). The CDR3 runs 14 residues. Deletions cut 3 bases from V and 3 bases from J, with 14 bases between. The CDR3, as DNA: TGCAGTGCTAGTAGCCCGGGAGTATACACTGAAGCTTTCTTT. Translating it yields CSASSPGVYTEAFF.

V usage is TRBV27 and J usage is TRBJ1-2; 9 positions match TRBD1. The CDR3 is 15 residues long. The ends lost 5 bases at V and 4 bases at J; junction bases unmatched: 8. The germline gives CDR1 MNHEY, CDR2 SMNVEV (reference sequence). CDR3 region: CASSGTGGRGYGYTF. DNA for the CDR3: TGTGCCAGCAGTGGTACAGGGGGCCGCGGCTATGGCTACACCTTC.

This chain joins TRBV7-8 and TRBJ2-3; 13 nucleotides line up with TRBD2. The V segment lost 0 bases and the J segment 6 bases; nucleotides outside the gene matches: 15. This CDR3 spans 20 amino acids. CDR1 is SGHVS and CDR2 is FQNEAQ in the germline V gene. CDR3 nucleotide sequence: TGTGCCAGCAGCTTAGCCTCGTGGACTAGCGGGGGCCGCAGGTCGGATACGCAGTATTTT. Residues: CASSLASWTSGGRRSDTQYF.

This chain uses TRBV11-2 with TRBJ1-2, with D perhaps TRBD1 (5 bases). Germline loops: CDR1 SGHAT, CDR2 FQNNGV. Trimming removed 5 bases at V and 6 bases at J, with 10 bases between. This CDR3 is built from 12 residues. The CDR3 region has the DNA TGTGCCAGCAGCCGGGGCAGGGATGGCTACACCTTC. This codes for CASSRGRDGYTF.

The V and J genes are TRBV7-2 and TRBJ1-3; D gene ambiguous. The germline CDR1 and CDR2 sequences are SGHTA and FQGNSA. This CDR3 comprises 16 residues. The V and J ends lost 0 bases and 0 bases respectively, with 9 bases between them. The CDR3 nucleotides read TGTGCCAGCAGCTTAGCGGCGGGATCCTCTGGAAACACCATATATTTT. Amino acids: CASSLAAGSSGNTIYF.

This chain uses TRBV10-3 with TRBJ2-1, with D perhaps TRBD2 (6 bases). Germline V gene lookup returns CDR1 ENHRY and CDR2 SYGVKD. CDR3 length equals 15 residues. V shed 4 bases and J shed 0 bases, with 10 bases lying between them. The CDR3 is CAISGVGGSYNEQFF. DNA for the CDR3: TGTGCCATCAGTGGAGTCGGGGGCTCCTACAATGAGCAGTTCTTC.

The chain has TRBV12-3 or TRBV12-4 and TRBJ1-2; D is perhaps TRBD1 (5 bases). The CDR3 length is 11 residues. V lost 4 bases and J lost 8, with 8 bases in between. CDR3 nucleotide sequence: TGTGCCAGCAGTTCAGGGTTAGGCTACACCTTC. Translating gives CASSSGLGYTF.

The chain has TRBV4-2 and TRBJ2-2; D perhaps matches TRBD2 (5 bases). Trimming removed 4 bases at V and 0 bases at J, with 15 bases between. Germline values: CDR1 LGHNA, CDR2 YNFKEQ. The CDR3 has 17 residues. CDR3 nucleotides: TGTGCCAGCAGCCGGCAAAGCGGACGAGCGAACACCGGGGAGCTGTTTTTT. Translated: CASSRQSGRANTGELFF.

The rearrangement uses TRBV5-5 and TRBJ1-5; D gene uncertain. Per the germline V gene, CDR1 is SGHKS and CDR2 is YYEKEE (reference sequence). The CDR3 has 14 amino acids. Trimming pared 3 bases from V and 5 bases from J, leaving 12 bases between. CDR3 bases: TGTGCCAGCAGCTCCCTACCTAGGGATCAGCCCCAGCATTTT. Amino acid sequence: CASSSLPRDQPQHF.

The CDR3 DNA is TGCAGCGTTGCCGACAGAGAAGAATATGGCTACACCTTC. Translation gives CSVADREEYGYTF. The chain uses TRBV29-1 and TRBJ1-2; a possible D gene is TRBD1 (5 bases). The CDR3 is 13 residues long. The ends were cut back, 4 bases at V and 5 bases at J, with 14 bases in the middle. Germline V gene data show CDR1 as SQVTM and CDR2 as ANQGSEA.

This rearrangement joins TRBV29-1 to TRBJ1-1, with D possibly being TRBD1 (6 bases). The CDR3 runs 11 residues. V was shortened by 6 bases and J by 3 bases, with 8 bases between the two germline ends. From germline, CDR1 is SQVTM and CDR2 ANQGSEA. CDR3 coding DNA: TGCAGCGTGACAGGTTACACTGAAGCTTTCTTT. It specifies CSVTGYTEAFF. Full variable domain (missing parts from reference TRBV29-1 and TRBJ1-1): SAVISQKPSRDICQRGTSLTIQCQVDSQVTMMFWYRQQPGQSLTLIATANQGSEATYESGFVIDKFPISRPNLTFSTLTVSNMSPEDSSIYLCSVTGYTEAFFGQGTRLTVV.

The chain joins TRBV6-5 to TRBJ1-2; D is unclear. Germline CDR1 and CDR2: MNHEY and SVGAGI. V was cut by 0 bases and J by 4 bases, with 9 bases left in between. CDR3 length equals 14 residues. The DNA of the CDR3 is TGTGCCAGCAGTTACTCTGGCCGCCCCTATGGCTACACCTTC. Residues: CASSYSGRPYGYTF.

V is TRBV6-1 and J is TRBJ2-3, with D unresolved. Trimming pared 2 bases from V and 0 bases from J, leaving 15 bases between. CDR3 size: 17 residues. CDR1 is MNHNS, CDR2 SASEGT, per germline. This CDR3 reads CASSETGIVFSTDTQYF. DNA of the CDR3: TGTGCCAGCAGTGAAACTGGCATTGTGTTTAGCACAGATACGCAGTATTTT.

V usage is TRBV30 and J usage is TRBJ1-4; D is unclear. The germline V gene has CDR1 GTSNPN and CDR2 SVGIG (reference sequence). This CDR3 has 15 residues. The V end was cut by 2 bases, the J end by 0 bases, with 10 bases between. CDR3 residues: CAWSFWGTTNEKLFF. The CDR3 DNA follows: TGTGCCTGGAGTTTCTGGGGTACAACTAATGAAAAACTGTTTTTT.

This clone appeared once. V is TRBV30 and J is TRBJ1-2; D unclear. V lost 4 bases and J lost 1, with 7 bases in between. Germline V CDR1 and CDR2: GTSNPN, SVGIG (reference sequence). There are 12 residues in the CDR3. CDR3 sequence (DNA): TGTGCCTGGAACGAAGGTAACTATGGCTACACCTTC. The encoded protein is CAWNEGNYGYTF.

The J gene is TRBJ1-3, the V gene TRBV7-9, with a tentative D call TRBD1 (6 bases). Germline CDR1 is SEHNR and CDR2 is FQNEAQ (reference sequence). This CDR3 has 16 residues. Trimming cost V 5 bases and J 0 bases, with 14 bases left between them. The CDR3 loop is CASSLRGANSGNTIYF. The CDR3 DNA sequence: TGTGCCAGCAGCCTGCGGGGGGCGAACTCTGGAAACACCATATATTTT.